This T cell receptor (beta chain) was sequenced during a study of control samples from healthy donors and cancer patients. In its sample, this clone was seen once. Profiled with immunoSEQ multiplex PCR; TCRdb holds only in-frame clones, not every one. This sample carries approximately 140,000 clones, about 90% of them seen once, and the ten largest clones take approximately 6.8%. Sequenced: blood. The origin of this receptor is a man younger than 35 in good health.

CDR3 DNA sequence: TGTGCCAGTAGTATAGTTCAGGGGGCCCACGAGCAGTACTTC. Residues: CASSIVQGAHEQYF. The chain links TRBV19 to TRBJ2-7; 8 bases align to TRBD1. Trimming cost V 1 base and J 5 bases; bases outside gene matches: 4. The CDR3 is made up of 14 amino acids. Germline CDR1 reads LNHDA; CDR2 reads SQIVND (reference sequence). Drawing the rest from reference TRBV19 and TRBJ2-7, the complete variable domain is DGGITQSPKYLFRKEGQNVTLSCEQNLNHDAMYWYRQDPGQGLRLIYYSQIVNDFQKGDIAEGYSVSREKKESFPLTVTSAQKNPTAFYLCASSIVQGAHEQYFGPGTRLTVT.